The present entry profiles one T cell receptor (beta chain) with its context. Mismatch with germline at one junction end may stem from a read error. The germline CDR1 and CDR2 sequences are SGHTA and FQGNSA. The CDR3 extends over 15 amino acids. These data belong to a study of T cells in Graves' hyperthyroidism and ophthalmopathy. Study-wide background: Initial diagnosis, before any treatment, was when peripheral blood was collected.

It was RNA transcripts that yielded the amplified TCR beta CDR3 regions. Initially, a first-round RT-PCR of the TCR CDR3 employed the HTBI primer set. From the multiplex PCR reads, TCRdb called clonotypes with MiXCR, one entry per CDR3 protein. Here the sample spans about 840,000 distinct CDR3 sequences, roughly 40% being singletons. The patients, who ranged from 18 to 65 in age, presented with newly diagnosed hyperthyroidism lasting under 2 months. Fresh 10 ml peripheral blood yielded PBMCs. The chain couples TRBV7-2 to TRBJ1-2; the D gene is possibly TRBD1 (6 bases). The receptor was derived from a young man with Graves' hyperthyroidism. Sequences were obtained from blood. The CDR3 region has the DNA TGTGCCGGCAGCGGTCGGACAGAGGTTAGCTATGGCTACACCTTC. Its protein product is CAGSGRTEVSYGYTF. Looking up the rest from reference TRBV7-2 and TRBJ1-2 gives the full variable domain: GAGVSQSPSNKVTEKGKDVELRCDPISGHTALYWYRQSLGQGLEFLIYFQGNSAPDKSGLPSDRFSAERTGGSVSTLTIQRTQQEDSAVYLCAGSGRTEVSYGYTFGSGTRLTVV.